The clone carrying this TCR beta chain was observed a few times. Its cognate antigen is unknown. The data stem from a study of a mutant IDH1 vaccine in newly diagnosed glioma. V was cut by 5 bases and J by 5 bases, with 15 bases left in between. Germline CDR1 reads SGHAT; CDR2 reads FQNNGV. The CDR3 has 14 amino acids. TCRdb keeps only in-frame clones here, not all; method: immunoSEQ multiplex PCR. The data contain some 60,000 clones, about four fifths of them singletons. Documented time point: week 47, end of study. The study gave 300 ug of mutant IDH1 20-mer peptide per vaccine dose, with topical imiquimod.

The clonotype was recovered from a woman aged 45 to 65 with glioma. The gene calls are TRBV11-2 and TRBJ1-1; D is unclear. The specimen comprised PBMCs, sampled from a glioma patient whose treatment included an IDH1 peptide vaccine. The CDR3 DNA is TGTGCCAGCAGCCCCCCGCGGGCGCGTACTGAAGCTTTCTTT. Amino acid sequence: CASSPPRARTEAFF.